This TCR beta chain was captured in a study of T cell responses to AZD1222 COVID-19 vaccine. Method: immunoSEQ multiplex PCR; TCRdb's copy keeps in-frame clones and lacks some. The repertoire has fewer than 120,000 clones, 70% to 90% of them found once; the top ten carry 3.2%. The CDR3 runs 17 residues. Trimming cost V 4 bases and J 2 bases; bases outside gene matches: 12. Per germline, CDR1 SGHTA and CDR2 FQGTGA. The material was peripheral blood, obtained on day 0 of AZD1222 vaccination. This chain connects TRBV7-3 to TRBJ2-3, with TRBD2 matching 7 bases. The receptor's source is an adult in good health. In DNA form, the CDR3 reads TGTGCCAGCAGCTCCCGCCCCCCTAGCGGAAACACAGATACGCAGTATTTT. It is translated as CASSSRPPSGNTDTQYF.